Listed below are T cell receptor beta chains from one sample, sequenced in a study of cytomegalovirus exposure and HLA in healthy donors. Repertoires were generated with immunoSEQ multiplex PCR, while TCRdb's copy carries only in-frame clones and drops some. Of roughly 100,000 clones in the sample, 70% to 80% are singletons; the top ten hold 3.5% to 4%. Sequenced: PBMCs. The receptors originated from a man aged 60 to 69 in good health and CMV-seronegative. Each CDR3 is given with its conserved first and last residue. A D gene is named only where the DNA matches it firmly. Expanded clones get a size class; other rows say once, few or many, or leave the size out.

>TRBJ2-2|TRBV5-8|-|-
TGTGCCAGAAGGCAGACGGGGGTGAGCACCGGGGAGCTGTTTTTT
CARRQTGVSTGELFF
>TRBJ1-1|TRBV10-3|few|-
TGTGCCATCAGTCAAAGAGGGATGGCTTTCTTT
CAISQRGMAFF
>TRBJ1-5|TRBV5-1|-|-
TGCGCCAGCAGCTTGGGTTCAGATCAGCCCCAGCATTTT
CASSLGSDQPQHF
>TRBJ1-6|TRBV2|-|-
TGTGCCAGCAGTGAAGCGCTTCCCAGGGGCCTATATAATTCACCCCTCCACTTT
CASSEALPRGLYNSPLHF
>TRBJ2-7|TRBV9|-|-
TGTGCCAGCAGCGCCCGACCAGGGGACGGACCCAGCTCCTACGAGCAGTACTTC
CASSARPGDGPSSYEQYF
>TRBJ1-5|TRBV7-6|-|-
TGTGCCAGCAGTCCCATGGAGGGGCATCAGCCCCAGCATTTT
CASSPMEGHQPQHF
>TRBJ1-4|TRBV7-9|-|-
TGTGCCAGCAGCTTAGTTTTGGCAAGAAATGAAAAACTGTTTTTT
CASSLVLARNEKLFF
>TRBJ2-5|TRBV7-9|-|-
TGTGCCAGCCCGAGCGGAGGCGGGGCCTTACCCCAAGAGACCCAGTACTTC
CASPSGGGALPQETQYF
>TRBJ2-2|TRBV5-1|-|-
TGCGCCAGCACGGGACAGAACACCGGGGAGCTGTTTTTT
CASTGQNTGELFF
>TRBJ2-4|TRBV15|-|TRBD1
TGTGCCACCAGCAGCGACAGGGTACTTAAAAACATTCAGTACTTC
CATSSDRVLKNIQYF
>TRBJ1-5|TRBV6-5|-|TRBD1
TGTGCCAGCAGGGACAGGGGAAATCAGCCCCAGCATTTT
CASRDRGNQPQHF
>TRBJ1-5|TRBV18|few|TRBD1
TGTGCCAGCTCACCGACAGGGGGAGTAAGCAATCAGCCCCAGCATTTT
CASSPTGGVSNQPQHF
>TRBJ1-2|TRBV19|-|-
TGTGCCAGTAGTAATCGGGTGGAAGGCTACACCTTC
CASSNRVEGYTF
>TRBJ2-1|TRBV7-7|-|TRBD2
TGTGCCAGCAGCGTCAGCCCGGGACTAGCGGGGAGGAATGAGCAGTTCTTC
CASSVSPGLAGRNEQFF
>TRBJ1-5|TRBV30|-|-
TGTGCCTGGAGTAAGGGACTCGATCAGCCCCAGCATTTT
CAWSKGLDQPQHF
>TRBJ1-1|TRBV19|-|TRBD1
TGTGCCAGTAGTATTAGGACAGGGCGAACTGAAGCTTTCTTT
CASSIRTGRTEAFF
>TRBJ2-5|TRBV4-3|-|-
TGCGCCAGCAGCCAGACTAGATCACCCCAAGAGACCCAGTACTTC
CASSQTRSPQETQYF
>TRBJ2-3|TRBV18|-|-
TGTGCCAGCTCACCTCAGGGGGCTAGCGGCGACTACACAGATACGCAGTATTTT
CASSPQGASGDYTDTQYF
>TRBJ1-2|TRBV9|-|-
TGTGCCAGCAGCGATCCGGGACATTATGGCTACACCTTC
CASSDPGHYGYTF
>TRBJ2-5|TRBV5-4|-|-
TGTGCCAGCAGCTTGTCGACAGAAGAGACCCAGTACTTC
CASSLSTEETQYF
>TRBJ2-3|TRBV5-1|-|TRBD2
TGCGCCAGCAGTTTTCCGGGACTAGCGGCAAGCACAGATACGCAGTATTTT
CASSFPGLAASTDTQYF
>TRBJ1-2|TRBV20-1|-|-
TGCAGTGCTAGAGACTTCTATGGCTACACCTTC
CSARDFYGYTF
>TRBJ2-2|TRBV28|-|TRBD1
TGTGCCAGCAGGACGGGACAGGTAACCGGGGAGCTGTTTTTT
CASRTGQVTGELFF
>TRBJ2-1|TRBV6-6|-|TRBD2
TGTGCCAGCAGACCCGGACTAGCGGGCTACAATGAGCAGTTCTTC
CASRPGLAGYNEQFF
>TRBJ2-3|TRBV6-4|few|TRBD2
TGTGCCAGCAGTGACTGGGGACTAGCGGGGGGTAGTAAAACAGATACGCAGTATTTT
CASSDWGLAGGSKTDTQYF
>TRBJ2-7|TRBV7-2|once|TRBD2
TGTGCCAGCAGCTTAGGCGGGGGGCTAACCTACGAGCAGTACTTC
CASSLGGGLTYEQYF